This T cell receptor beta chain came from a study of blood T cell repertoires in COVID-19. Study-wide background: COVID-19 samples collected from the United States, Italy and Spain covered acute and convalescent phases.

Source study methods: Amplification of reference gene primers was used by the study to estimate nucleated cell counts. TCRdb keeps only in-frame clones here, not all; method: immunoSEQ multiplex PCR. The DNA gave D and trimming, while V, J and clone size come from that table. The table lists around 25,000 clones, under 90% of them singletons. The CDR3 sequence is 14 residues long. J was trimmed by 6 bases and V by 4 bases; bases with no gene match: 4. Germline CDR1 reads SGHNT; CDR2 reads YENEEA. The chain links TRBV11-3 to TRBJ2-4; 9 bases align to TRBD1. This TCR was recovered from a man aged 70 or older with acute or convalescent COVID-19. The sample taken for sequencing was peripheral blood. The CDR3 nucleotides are TGTGCCAGCAGCTCCGTGGACAGGGGAAACATTCAGTACTTC. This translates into CASSSVDRGNIQYF.